One and the same sample provided the 21 T cell receptor beta chains below, sequenced in a study of blood T cell repertoires in COVID-19. Repertoires were generated with immunoSEQ multiplex PCR, while TCRdb's copy carries only in-frame clones and drops some. The data hold about 270,000 clones, with more than 75% observed a single time. The sample consisted of peripheral blood. All receptors come from a man between 35 and 55 years old who had recovered from COVID-19.

This clone was seen a single time. The rearrangement links TRBV14 to TRBJ1-2; the match to TRBD1 covers 7 bases. The CDR3 runs 13 residues. Trimming took 11 bases from V and 4 from J; bases not matched to a gene: 10. Germline V gives CDR1 SGHDN, CDR2 FVKESK. CDR3 protein: CAATGTVFYGYTF. The CDR3 region has the DNA TGTGCCGCAACCGGGACAGTGTTCTATGGCTACACCTTC.

This rearrangement joins TRBV11-2 to TRBJ1-6; maybe TRBD1 (6 bases). Germline loops: CDR1 SGHAT, CDR2 FQNNGV. This CDR3 spans 20 amino acids. V was trimmed by 0 bases and J by 1 base, leaving 19 bases between them. CDR3 nucleotide sequence: TGTGCCAGCAGCTTAGATAGGGGGGGCGGAGGTAAGTCCTATAATTCACCCCTCCACTTT. This encodes CASSLDRGGGGKSYNSPLHF.

The chain employs TRBV5-1 and TRBJ2-5; 8 nucleotides match TRBD2. CDR3 length equals 14 residues. Looked up from germline, CDR1 is SGHRS and CDR2 is YFSETQ. J gave up 5 bases and V 0 bases, and 3 bases lay outside the gene matches. DNA for the CDR3: TGCGCCAGCAGCTTGGCGGGGGGGCTCGAGACCCAGTACTTC. This codes for CASSLAGGLETQYF.

CDR3 amino acids: CASSRLAGEAYEQYF. Here the CDR3 DNA reads TGTGCCAGCAGCCGACTAGCGGGAGAGGCCTACGAGCAGTACTTC. This rearrangement joins TRBV7-8 to TRBJ2-7; 12 bases fit TRBD2. After removal of 5 bases from V and 2 bases from J, the junction contained 4 bases not matched to a gene. This CDR3 is 15 amino acids long. Germline values: CDR1 SGHVS, CDR2 FQNEAQ. Filled out from reference TRBV7-8 and TRBJ2-7, the complete variable domain reads GAGVSQSPRYKVAKRGQDVALRCDPISGHVSLFWYQQALGQGPEFLTYFQNEAQLDKSGLPSDRFFAERPEGSVSTLKIQRTQQEDSAVYLCASSRLAGEAYEQYFGPGTRLTVT.

V is TRBV7-2 and J is TRBJ1-2, with D perhaps TRBD1 (6 bases). This CDR3 is built from 15 residues. The V gene lost 3 bases and the J gene lost 4 bases, with 15 bases spanning the gap. The germline V gene encodes CDR1 SGHTA and CDR2 FQGNSA. CDR3 sequence (DNA): TGTGCCAGCAGCTTCCTCCCGGGAGGGGGCTATGGCTACACCTTC. It is translated as CASSFLPGGGYGYTF.

The chain joins TRBV12-5 to TRBJ1-5; 8 bases are a match to TRBD1. The CDR3 has 14 amino acids. Germline CDR1 and CDR2: LGHNT and FRNRAP. The V gene end was trimmed by 6 bases and the J gene end by 8 bases; junction bases not matched to a gene: 9. In DNA, the CDR3 is TGTGCTAGTGGCCTACCCGACAGGGGCAAGCCCCAGCATTTT. This sequence encodes CASGLPDRGKPQHF.

The chain joins TRBV6-2 or TRBV6-3 to TRBJ1-2; D gene uncertain. The germline CDR1 and CDR2 sequences are MNHEY and SVGEGT. This CDR3 is 14 amino acids long. With 5 bases removed from V and 2 bases from J, the gap between germline ends came to 12 bases. CDR3 sequence: CASSHKSTNYGYTF. CDR3 nucleotides: TGTGCCAGCAGTCACAAATCAACGAACTATGGCTACACCTTC.

V gene TRBV19 combines with J gene TRBJ2-5; perhaps TRBD2 as D (6 bases). This CDR3 comprises 16 residues. Germline CDR1 is LNHDA and CDR2 is SQIVND (reference sequence). V was pared by 5 bases and J by 1 base, with 17 bases between. The CDR3, as DNA: TGTGCCAGTAGTGACTGGGACTCCTTCCGCCAAGAGACCCAGTACTTC. This encodes CASSDWDSFRQETQYF.

The chain has TRBV5-5 and TRBJ1-6; D unresolved. The V and J ends lost 4 bases and 1 base respectively, with 9 bases between them. Germline assignment: CDR1 SGHKS and CDR2 YYEKEE (reference sequence). This CDR3 is built from 15 residues. The CDR3 sequence: CASSPPGSYNSPLHF. CDR3 nucleotide sequence: TGTGCCAGCAGCCCTCCGGGTTCCTATAATTCACCCCTCCACTTT.

CDR3 loop: CASGGAVDRVTDTQYF. CDR3 nucleotides: TGTGCCAGCGGAGGGGCAGTGGACAGGGTGACAGATACGCAGTATTTT. The V and J genes are TRBV11-2 and TRBJ2-3, with 8 bases aligning to TRBD1. The CDR3 extends over 16 amino acids. J gave up 3 bases and V 8 bases, and 13 bases lay outside the gene matches. Germline lookup yields CDR1 SGHAT and CDR2 FQNNGV.

This clone was seen once. The chain joins TRBV7-9 to TRBJ2-1; 8 nucleotides line up with TRBD2. This CDR3 is built from 16 residues. The V segment lost 6 bases and the J segment 2 bases; nucleotides outside the gene matches: 9. Germline CDR1 SEHNR, CDR2 FQNEAQ (reference sequence). The CDR3 is CASRKTGTRPYNEQFF. DNA of the CDR3: TGTGCCAGCAGGAAGACGGGGACTAGACCCTACAATGAGCAGTTCTTC.

This clone was seen more than once but under ten times. The chain links TRBV5-1 to TRBJ1-1, with 12 bases that match TRBD1. Germline V CDR1 and CDR2: SGHRS, YFSETQ. The V segment lost 2 bases and the J segment 1 base; nucleotides outside the gene matches: 3. CDR3 size: 16 residues. The CDR3 region has the DNA TGCGCCAGCAGCTTCGGGACAGGGGGCAGGAACACTGAAGCTTTCTTT. This translates into CASSFGTGGRNTEAFF.

The genes are TRBV27 and TRBJ2-2, with a weak D call TRBD1 (6 bases). Per germline, CDR1 MNHEY and CDR2 SMNVEV (reference sequence). The CDR3 is 17 residues long. Trimming removed 3 bases at V and 0 bases at J, with 14 bases between. The CDR3 loop is CASSFFPGQSNTGELFF. CDR3 nucleotides: TGTGCCAGCAGTTTTTTTCCCGGACAGTCGAACACCGGGGAGCTGTTTTTT.

This clone is a singleton in its sample. The V call is TRBV6-5, the J call TRBJ1-1, with unresolved D. Germline CDR1 and CDR2: MNHEY and SVGAGI. The CDR3 covers 13 residues. The V end lost 4 bases, the J end lost 4 bases, and 10 bases lay between the germline ends. The CDR3 nucleotides are TGTGCCAGCAGTTCCCCCGGAGGCACTGAAGCTTTCTTT. Encoded protein: CASSSPGGTEAFF.

The J gene is TRBJ2-5, the V gene TRBV24-1; TRBD2 agrees at 10 bases. V trimming: 4 bases; J trimming: 5 bases; junction bases outside the gene matches: 6. The CDR3 extends over 15 amino acids. Germline V gives CDR1 KGHDR, CDR2 SFDVKD. The CDR3 sequence is CATSEKRGGVETQYF. CDR3 bases: TGTGCCACCAGTGAAAAGCGGGGGGGCGTTGAGACCCAGTACTTC.

V and J are TRBV19 and TRBJ2-1, with 10 bases matching TRBD2. After removal of 3 bases from V and 7 bases from J, the junction contained 6 bases not matched to a gene. The CDR3 sequence is 15 residues long. CDR1 and CDR2 (germline): LNHDA, SQIVND (reference sequence). CDR3 coding DNA: TGTGCCAGTAGTATTAGTGGTAGCGGGAGGAATGAGCAGTTCTTC. Protein sequence: CASSISGSGRNEQFF.

V usage is TRBV5-1 and J usage is TRBJ1-2; TRBD1 aligns across 8 bases. The CDR3 extends over 15 amino acids. V trimming: 2 bases; J trimming: 8 bases; junction bases outside the gene matches: 11. The V gene's germline CDR1 is SGHRS and CDR2 YFSETQ. The CDR3 loop reads CASSLASQGAEGYTF. The CDR3 DNA reads as TGCGCCAGCAGCTTAGCTTCTCAGGGGGCGGAAGGCTACACCTTC.

The genes are TRBV4-1 and TRBJ2-1; TRBD1 aligns across 7 bases. Germline CDR1 and CDR2: MGHRA and YSYEKL. This CDR3 is built from 13 residues. J was trimmed by 5 bases and V by 8 bases; bases with no gene match: 6. This CDR3 is CASGFDRDNEQFF. CDR3 nucleotides: TGCGCCAGCGGTTTCGACAGGGACAATGAGCAGTTCTTC.

This chain uses TRBV6-5 with TRBJ1-3; no definite D call. Trimming shortened V by 7 bases and J by 0 bases, and 4 bases separated the two germline ends. CDR3 length: 12 residues. Germline CDR1 MNHEY, CDR2 SVGAGI. CDR3 amino acids: CASKSSGNTIYF. CDR3 in DNA: TGTGCCAGCAAGAGCTCTGGAAACACCATATATTTT.

About this clone itself: This specimen includes other DNA sequences encoding the same CDR3. The chain uses TRBV18 and TRBJ2-3; 7 bases are shared with TRBD2. Germline CDR1 is KGHSH and CDR2 is LQKENI. Unmatched junction bases numbered 4, after V lost 1 base and J lost 3 bases. The CDR3 has 15 residues. As DNA, the CDR3 is TGTGCCAGCTCACCACTGGCTAGCGGAACAGATACGCAGTATTTT. Translated: CASSPLASGTDTQYF.

The chain recombines TRBV2 with TRBJ1-1, with TRBD1 as a possible D gene (6 bases). From germline, CDR1 is SNHLY and CDR2 FYNNEI. The length of the CDR3 is 14 residues. V lost 1 base to trimming and J lost 5 bases, with 11 bases between them. CDR3: CASSEVGRGTEAFF. For the CDR3, the DNA is TGTGCCAGCAGTGAAGTTGGCAGGGGAACTGAAGCTTTCTTT.